These 28 T cell receptor beta chains share one sample of origin, sequenced in a study of response to subunit inactivated influenza vaccine. TCRdb independently ran MiXCR on the RT-PCR reads; one entry per CDR3 protein. The table shows over 450,000 distinct CDR3 sequences, with 13% occurring only once. Sequences were derived from PBMCs from blood, sampled roughly 47 days after vaccination. Receptors were obtained from a man in his fifties or sixties who received an inactivated influenza vaccine.

This rearrangement joins TRBV6-2 or TRBV6-3 to TRBJ2-7; D possibly matches TRBD1 or TRBD2 (6 bases each). The germline CDR1 and CDR2 sequences are MNHEY and SVGEGT. Trimming shortened V by 6 bases and J by 7 bases, and 22 bases separated the two germline ends. The CDR3 is 15 residues long. The CDR3, as DNA: TGTGCCAGCAGCTATAAAGGGGGGCTCCGTGTTGAGCAGTACTTC. It translates to CASSYKGGLRVEQYF.

This clonotype came up a few times. The rearrangement links TRBV3-1 to TRBJ1-1; TRBD1 agrees at 9 bases. The CDR3 covers 13 residues. V trimming: 6 bases; J trimming: 5 bases; junction bases outside the gene matches: 4. CDR1 and CDR2 from the germline V gene are LGHDT and YNNKEL (reference sequence). In DNA form, the CDR3 reads TGTGCCAGCAGGCGACAGGGGGAAACTGAAGCTTTCTTT. Translated, it gives CASRRQGETEAFF.

This clonotype was seen more than once but under ten times. CDR3 DNA: TGTGCCAGCACCCCGCGCCCGGACAGGGGGCAACCTGAGCAGTTCTTC. Protein sequence: CASTPRPDRGQPEQFF. The genes are TRBV28 and TRBJ2-1; 11 nucleotides agree with TRBD1. The CDR3 has 16 residues. With 7 bases clipped from V and 9 bases from J, the junction kept 14 bases outside the gene matches. Germline V CDR1 and CDR2: MDHEN, SYDVKM.

V and J are TRBV12-3 or TRBV12-4 and TRBJ1-1; D is unresolved. This CDR3 contains 14 residues. V was trimmed by 0 bases and J by 4 bases, leaving 9 bases between them. CDR3 in amino acids: CASSLALQTTEAFF. In nucleotides, the CDR3 is TGTGCCAGCAGTTTAGCGCTACAGACCACTGAAGCTTTCTTT.

This clonotype came up a few times. This rearrangement joins TRBV7-9 to TRBJ2-2, with 10 bases lining up with TRBD1. Germline values: CDR1 SEHNR, CDR2 FQNEAQ (reference sequence). The junction had 6 bases not matched to a gene; V was cut back by 5 bases and J by 6 bases. The length of the CDR3 is 15 residues. The CDR3 bases are TGTGCCAGCAGCCCGCAGGACAGGGGGGCCGGGGAGCTGTTTTTT. Translating it yields CASSPQDRGAGELFF. Filled out from reference TRBV7-9 and TRBJ2-2, the complete variable domain reads DTGVSQNPRHKITKRGQNVTFRCDPISEHNRLYWYRQTLGQGPEFLTYFQNEAQLEKSRLLSDRFSAERPKGSFSTLEIQRTEQGDSAMYLCASSPQDRGAGELFFGEGSRLTVL.

This chain connects TRBV11-2 to TRBJ2-7; D gene unclear. Trimming shortened V by 5 bases and J by 7 bases, and 9 bases separated the two germline ends. The CDR3 has 11 residues. Germline V CDR1 and CDR2: SGHAT, FQNNGV. This CDR3 reads CASSPRREQYF. In DNA, the CDR3 is TGTGCCAGCAGCCCCCGGCGGGAGCAGTACTTC.

There are a few counts of this clonotype. The rearrangement uses TRBV7-9 and TRBJ2-1; TRBD2 is a possible D gene (6 bases). Looked up from germline, CDR1 is SEHNR and CDR2 is FQNEAQ (reference sequence). The CDR3 loop spans 17 amino acids. The V and J ends lost 5 bases and 9 bases respectively, with 26 bases between them. The CDR3 protein is CASSAARLMRLGGEQFF. For the CDR3, the DNA is TGTGCCAGCAGCGCGGCGCGTTTGATGCGGCTGGGAGGTGAGCAGTTCTTC.

In its sample, this clonotype was seen a few times. The chain carries TRBV20-1 and TRBJ1-5; D gene ambiguous. The ends were cut back, 1 base at V and 4 bases at J, with 17 bases in the middle. The CDR3 has 16 amino acids. Germline assignment: CDR1 DFQATT and CDR2 SNEGSKA (reference sequence). In DNA, the CDR3 is TGCAGTGCTAGAGGGGGAGCTCCCCTTCTTAATCAGCCCCAGCATTTT. Amino acids: CSARGGAPLLNQPQHF.

This clonotype was recorded at least ten times. The chain couples TRBV5-1 to TRBJ2-3; 7 nucleotides match TRBD2. The CDR3 runs 15 residues. Germline assignment: CDR1 SGHRS and CDR2 YFSETQ. The trim removed 6 bases at V and 2 bases at J, leaving 9 bases unmatched. CDR3 sequence: CASTPGTKNTDTQYF. The CDR3 region has the DNA TGCGCCAGCACCCCCGGGACTAAAAACACAGATACGCAGTATTTT.

This clonotype was observed a handful of times. The chain carries TRBV5-1 and TRBJ2-7; 11 bases fit TRBD2. Germline lookup yields CDR1 SGHRS and CDR2 YFSETQ. This CDR3 region has 15 residues. Unmatched junction bases numbered 5, after V lost 4 bases and J lost 2 bases. This CDR3 is CASSRIAGGPYEQYF. The CDR3 nucleotides read TGCGCCAGCAGCAGGATAGCGGGAGGGCCCTACGAGCAGTACTTC.

This clonotype was detected many times. The genes are TRBV12-3 or TRBV12-4 and TRBJ2-2, with D unresolved. The CDR3 is made up of 13 amino acids. Trimming pared 3 bases from V and 7 bases from J, leaving 9 bases between. This CDR3 is CASSFSVYGELFF. CDR3 coding DNA: TGTGCCAGCAGTTTCTCGGTGTACGGGGAGCTGTTTTTT.

This clonotype occurred a few times. The chain couples TRBV7-9 to TRBJ2-2, with TRBD2 matching 7 bases. The J segment lost 3 bases and the V segment lost 2 bases, leaving 6 bases of the junction unmatched. The CDR3 runs 16 residues. Germline V gene lookup returns CDR1 SEHNR and CDR2 FQNEAQ (reference sequence). CDR3 DNA sequence: TGTGCCAGCAGCTTACGGTCGGGAGGTGACACCGGGGAGCTGTTTTTT. Protein sequence: CASSLRSGGDTGELFF.

This clonotype was detected only a few times. The gene calls are TRBV7-3 and TRBJ2-1; TRBD2 aligns across 10 bases. This CDR3 region has 15 residues. Germline V gene lookup returns CDR1 SGHTA and CDR2 FQGTGA. V trimming: 3 bases; J trimming: 7 bases; junction bases outside the gene matches: 6. This CDR3 is CASSFTAGGPNEQFF. Here the CDR3 DNA reads TGTGCCAGCAGCTTCACAGCGGGAGGGCCTAATGAGCAGTTCTTC.

Details on this clonotype: An end of the junction does not agree with germline; a read error may underlie this. The genes are TRBV20-1 and TRBJ2-2; D is unclear. This CDR3 has 15 amino acids. Germline-derived CDR1 and CDR2 are DFQATT and SNEGSKA (reference sequence). CDR3 in amino acids: CSASRGPLNIGELFF. In DNA, the CDR3 is TGCAGTGCTAGTCGTGGACCTCTGAACATCGGGGAGCTGTTTTTT.

The chain has TRBV9 and TRBJ2-7; the D is unclear. Trimming removed 0 bases from V and 4 bases from J, with 11 bases in between. Germline CDR1 and CDR2: SGDLS and YYNGEE. The CDR3 has 14 amino acids. The CDR3 here is CASSVAAAAYEQYF. CDR3 in DNA: TGTGCCAGCAGCGTAGCTGCGGCAGCATACGAGCAGTACTTC. Based on the CDR3 plus reference TRBV9 and TRBJ2-7, the full variable domain is DSGVTQTPKHLITATGQRVTLRCSPRSGDLSVYWYQQSLDQGLQFLIQYYNGEERAKGNILERFSAQQFPDLHSELNLSSLELGDSALYFCASSVAAAAYEQYFGPGTRLTVT.

This clonotype turned up a few times. The gene calls are TRBV20-1 and TRBJ2-5; D remains unclear. V was cut by 4 bases and J by 9 bases, with 12 bases left in between. The CDR3 runs 11 residues. From germline, CDR1 is DFQATT and CDR2 SNEGSKA (reference sequence). CDR3 nucleotides: TGCAGTGCTACCCGCCTAGGGTCCCAGTACTTC. The encoded protein is CSATRLGSQYF.

The rearrangement joins TRBV7-2 to TRBJ2-3; 12 nucleotides align to TRBD2. Losses at the gene ends were 5 bases for V and 0 bases for J; bases not matched to a gene: 6. Germline-derived CDR1 and CDR2 are SGHTA and FQGNSA. The CDR3 runs 17 residues. The CDR3 spells CASSPLAGGPSTDTQYF. In DNA, the CDR3 is TGTGCCAGCAGCCCTCTAGCGGGAGGGCCTAGCACAGATACGCAGTATTTT.

The sample holds a few counts of this clonotype. CDR3 residues: CASSLLAGAVLDEQFF. The CDR3 DNA follows: TGTGCCAGCAGTTTACTAGCGGGAGCCGTCTTGGATGAGCAGTTCTTC. V and J are TRBV27 and TRBJ2-1; 10 bases match TRBD2. Trimming cost V 2 bases and J 8 bases; bases outside gene matches: 9. This CDR3 spans 16 amino acids. Per the germline V gene, CDR1 is MNHEY and CDR2 is SMNVEV (reference sequence).

V usage is TRBV12-3 or TRBV12-4 and J usage is TRBJ2-1; D remains unclear. Trimming pared 7 bases from V and 4 bases from J, leaving 11 bases between. This CDR3 comprises 13 residues. Here the CDR3 reads CASTLLSYNEQFF. Written as DNA, the CDR3 is TGTGCCAGCACCCTACTTAGTTACAATGAGCAGTTCTTC.

This rearrangement joins TRBV28 to TRBJ1-5; no clear D gene. This CDR3 has 15 residues. Germline CDR1 is MDHEN and CDR2 is SYDVKM. Trimming took off 5 bases at V and 5 bases at J, with 16 bases between the two ends. CDR3 nucleotides: TGTGCCAGCAGTCCCACTCGGGGATCATATCAGCCCCAGCATTTT. Its translation: CASSPTRGSYQPQHF.

This clonotype showed up many times. J is TRBJ2-7 and V is TRBV27; the match to TRBD1 covers 8 bases. Germline V CDR1 and CDR2: MNHEY, SMNVEV (reference sequence). The CDR3 has 13 residues. The trim removed 5 bases at V and 10 bases at J, leaving 10 bases unmatched. The CDR3 protein is CASSHGQGAPQYF. CDR3 DNA sequence: TGTGCCAGCAGTCACGGACAGGGCGCACCTCAGTACTTC.

V and J are TRBV20-1 and TRBJ2-7; D is possibly TRBD1 (5 bases). V shed 6 bases and J shed 0 bases, with 12 bases lying between them. Germline V gene sequence: CDR1 DFQATT, CDR2 SNEGSKA (reference sequence). This CDR3 region has 13 residues. DNA for the CDR3: TGCAGTGCACACACAGGTTTCTCCTACGAGCAGTACTTC. Protein: CSAHTGFSYEQYF.

The chain recombines TRBV25-1 with TRBJ2-1; D uncertain. Looked up from germline, CDR1 is MGHDK and CDR2 is SYGVNS. This CDR3 comprises 15 residues. Trimming left V 7 bases short and J 0 bases short, with 13 bases between. CDR3: CASTISESSYNEQFF. In nucleotides, the CDR3 is TGTGCCAGCACTATAAGCGAGAGCTCCTACAATGAGCAGTTCTTC.

This clonotype has more than one count but fewer than ten. The junction departs from the called germline gene at one end, perhaps through a read error. V and J are TRBV7-2 and TRBJ2-5, with 10 positions matching TRBD2. Looked up from germline, CDR1 is SGHTA and CDR2 is FQGNSA. The CDR3 totals 17 residues. The CDR3 spells CANSLSPSGGHQETQYF. DNA of the CDR3: TGTGCCAACAGCTTAAGTCCTAGCGGGGGACACCAAGAGACCCAGTACTTC.

This clonotype was counted ten times or more. The chain's CDR3 is CASSSVLLYEQYF. The CDR3 DNA reads as TGTGCCAGCAGCTCGGTACTTCTCTACGAGCAGTACTTC. The chain employs TRBV7-2 and TRBJ2-7; no clear D gene. Germline assignment: CDR1 SGHTA and CDR2 FQGNSA. Between the trimmed V and J ends, which lost 4 bases and 3 bases, there was a span of 10 bases. The CDR3 has 13 residues.

This clonotype was observed a handful of times. The CDR3 DNA is TGTGCCAGCAGCCCTGTAGGCGGGGGGGCCTCTGGCACAGATACGCAGTATTTT. It specifies CASSPVGGGASGTDTQYF. The rearrangement joins TRBV11-2 to TRBJ2-3, with 9 bases identical to TRBD2. Germline V gene lookup returns CDR1 SGHAT and CDR2 FQNNGV. CDR3 size: 18 residues. The J segment lost 1 base and the V segment lost 5 bases, leaving 13 bases of the junction unmatched.

This clonotype was seen a handful of times. CDR3 region: CASSFLGPRNHEQFF. The CDR3, as DNA: TGTGCCAGCAGTTTTCTAGGACCGCGGAACCATGAGCAGTTCTTC. The J gene is TRBJ2-1, the V gene TRBV12-3 or TRBV12-4; D gene ambiguous. Trimming removed 3 bases from V and 8 bases from J, with 17 bases in between. The CDR3 contains 15 residues.

This clonotype was seen at least ten times. The chain is built from TRBV10-2 and TRBJ2-1; TRBD2 aligns across 10 bases. Unmatched junction bases numbered 11, after V lost 7 bases and J lost 2 bases. Germline loops: CDR1 WSHSY, CDR2 SAAADI. The CDR3 spans 17 residues. This CDR3 reads CASNSGGPPHPYNEQFF. CDR3 coding DNA: TGCGCCAGCAATAGCGGGGGGCCCCCCCACCCCTACAATGAGCAGTTCTTC.